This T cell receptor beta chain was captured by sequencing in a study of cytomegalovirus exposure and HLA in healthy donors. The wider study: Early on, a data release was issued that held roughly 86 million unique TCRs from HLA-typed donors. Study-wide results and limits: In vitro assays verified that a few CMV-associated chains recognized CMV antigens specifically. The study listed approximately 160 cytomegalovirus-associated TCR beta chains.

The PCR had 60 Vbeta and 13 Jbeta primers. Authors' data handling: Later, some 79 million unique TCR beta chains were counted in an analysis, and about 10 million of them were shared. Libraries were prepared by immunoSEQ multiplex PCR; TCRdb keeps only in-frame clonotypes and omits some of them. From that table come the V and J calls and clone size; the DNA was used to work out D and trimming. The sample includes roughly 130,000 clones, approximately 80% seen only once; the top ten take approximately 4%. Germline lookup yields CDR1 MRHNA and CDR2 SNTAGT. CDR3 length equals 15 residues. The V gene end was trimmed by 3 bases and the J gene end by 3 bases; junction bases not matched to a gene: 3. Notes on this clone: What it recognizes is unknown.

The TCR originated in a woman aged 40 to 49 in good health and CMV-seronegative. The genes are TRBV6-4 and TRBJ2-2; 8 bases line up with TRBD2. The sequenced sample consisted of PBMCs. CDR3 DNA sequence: TGTGCCAGCAGTGAAACTAGCGGCTACACCGGGGAGCTGTTTTTT. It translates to CASSETSGYTGELFF.